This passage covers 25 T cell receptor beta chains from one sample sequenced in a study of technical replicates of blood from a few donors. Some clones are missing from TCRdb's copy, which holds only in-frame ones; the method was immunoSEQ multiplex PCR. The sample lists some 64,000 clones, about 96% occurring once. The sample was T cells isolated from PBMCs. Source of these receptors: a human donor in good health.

This CDR3 is CATSPGVDYEQYF. CDR3 DNA: TGCGCCACTTCCCCAGGGGTAGATTACGAGCAGTACTTC. V gene TRBV5-1 combines with J gene TRBJ2-7; tentatively, D is TRBD1 (6 bases). The CDR3 totals 13 residues. V was clipped by 9 bases and J by 4 bases, with 17 bases between them. Germline CDR1 SGHRS, CDR2 YFSETQ.

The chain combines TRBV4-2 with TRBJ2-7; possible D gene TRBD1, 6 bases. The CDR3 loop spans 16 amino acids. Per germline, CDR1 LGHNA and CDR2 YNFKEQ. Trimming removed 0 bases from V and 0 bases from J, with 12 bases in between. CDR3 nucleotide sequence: TGTGCCAGCAGCCAAGATATAGGACAGAGCTCCTACGAGCAGTACTTC. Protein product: CASSQDIGQSSYEQYF.

The CDR3 spells CAARTGEEKGYTF. DNA of the CDR3: TGTGCCGCTCGGACAGGGGAGGAAAAAGGCTACACCTTC. The chain recombines TRBV2 with TRBJ1-2; 9 bases fit TRBD1. V shed 11 bases, J shed 8 bases, and the junction held 12 bases outside the gene matches. The germline V gene has CDR1 SNHLY and CDR2 FYNNEI. This CDR3 is built from 13 residues.

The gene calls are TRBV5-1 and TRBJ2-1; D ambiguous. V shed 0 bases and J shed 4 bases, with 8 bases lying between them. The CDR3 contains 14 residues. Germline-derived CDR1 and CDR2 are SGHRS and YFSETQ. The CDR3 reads CASSLDLGYNEQFF. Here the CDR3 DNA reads TGCGCCAGCAGCTTGGATCTAGGATACAATGAGCAGTTCTTC.

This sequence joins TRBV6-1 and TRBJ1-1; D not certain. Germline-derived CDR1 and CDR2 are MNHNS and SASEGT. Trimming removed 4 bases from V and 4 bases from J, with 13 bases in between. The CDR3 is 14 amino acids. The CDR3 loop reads CASSALGPPTEAFF. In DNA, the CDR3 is TGTGCCAGCAGTGCGCTGGGCCCGCCCACTGAAGCTTTCTTT.

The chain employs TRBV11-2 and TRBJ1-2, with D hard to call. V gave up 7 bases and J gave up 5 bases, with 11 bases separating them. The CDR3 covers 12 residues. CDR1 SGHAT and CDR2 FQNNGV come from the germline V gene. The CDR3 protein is CASTRGSYGYTF. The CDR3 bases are TGTGCCAGCACCCGTGGGAGTTATGGCTACACCTTC.

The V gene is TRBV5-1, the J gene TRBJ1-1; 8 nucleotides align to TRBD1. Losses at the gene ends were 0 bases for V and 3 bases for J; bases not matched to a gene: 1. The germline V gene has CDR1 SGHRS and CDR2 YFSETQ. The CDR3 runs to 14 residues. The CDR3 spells CASSLDRGYTEAFF. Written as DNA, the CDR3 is TGCGCCAGCAGCTTGGACAGGGGGTACACTGAAGCTTTCTTT.

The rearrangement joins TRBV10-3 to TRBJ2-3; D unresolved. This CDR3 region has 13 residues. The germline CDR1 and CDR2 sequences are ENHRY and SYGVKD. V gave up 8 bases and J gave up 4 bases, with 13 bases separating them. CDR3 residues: CAIVSPPADTQYF. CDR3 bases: TGTGCCATCGTAAGCCCCCCCGCAGATACGCAGTATTTT.

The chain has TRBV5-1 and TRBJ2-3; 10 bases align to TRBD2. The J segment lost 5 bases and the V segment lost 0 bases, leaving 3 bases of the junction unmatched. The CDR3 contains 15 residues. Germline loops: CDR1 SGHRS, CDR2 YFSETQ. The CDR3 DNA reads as TGCGCCAGCAGCTTGGAGATAGCGGGAGGAGATACGCAGTATTTT. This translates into CASSLEIAGGDTQYF.

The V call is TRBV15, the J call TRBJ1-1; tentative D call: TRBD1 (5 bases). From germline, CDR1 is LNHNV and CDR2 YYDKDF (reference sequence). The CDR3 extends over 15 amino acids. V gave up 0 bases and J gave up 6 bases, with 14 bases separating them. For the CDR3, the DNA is TGTGCCACCAGCAGAGATCGGCTCGGGGGTTCTGAAGCTTTCTTT. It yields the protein CATSRDRLGGSEAFF.

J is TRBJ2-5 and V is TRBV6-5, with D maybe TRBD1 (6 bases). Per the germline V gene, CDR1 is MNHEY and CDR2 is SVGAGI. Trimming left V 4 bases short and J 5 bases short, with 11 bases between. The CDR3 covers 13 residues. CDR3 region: CASSSQGWETQYF. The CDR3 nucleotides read TGTGCCAGCAGTTCCCAGGGGTGGGAGACCCAGTACTTC.

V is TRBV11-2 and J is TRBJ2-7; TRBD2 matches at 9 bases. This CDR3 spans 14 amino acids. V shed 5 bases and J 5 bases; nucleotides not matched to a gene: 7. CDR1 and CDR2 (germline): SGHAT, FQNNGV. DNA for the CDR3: TGTGCCAGCAGCCGGACTAGCGAGATCCACGAGCAGTACTTC. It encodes CASSRTSEIHEQYF.

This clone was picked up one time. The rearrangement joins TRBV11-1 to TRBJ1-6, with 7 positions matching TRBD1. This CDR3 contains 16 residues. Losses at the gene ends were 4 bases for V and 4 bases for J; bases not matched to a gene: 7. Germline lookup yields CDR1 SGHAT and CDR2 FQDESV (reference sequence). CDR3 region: CASSSRGSDYNSPLHF. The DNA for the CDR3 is TGTGCCAGCAGCTCCAGGGGGTCCGATTATAATTCACCCCTCCACTTT.

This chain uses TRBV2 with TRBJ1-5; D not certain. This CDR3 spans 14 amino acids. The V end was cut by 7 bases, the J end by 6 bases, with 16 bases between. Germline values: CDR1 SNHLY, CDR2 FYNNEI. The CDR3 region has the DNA TGTGCCAGCATGGGGTGGAGGGATGGTCAGCCCCAGCATTTT. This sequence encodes CASMGWRDGQPQHF.

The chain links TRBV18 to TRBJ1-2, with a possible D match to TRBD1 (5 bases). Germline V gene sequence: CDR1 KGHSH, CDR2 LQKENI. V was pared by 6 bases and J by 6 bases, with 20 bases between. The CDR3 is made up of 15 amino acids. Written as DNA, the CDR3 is TGTGCCAGCTCGCGAACCCGGGACTCTAAACATGGCTACACCTTC. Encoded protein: CASSRTRDSKHGYTF.

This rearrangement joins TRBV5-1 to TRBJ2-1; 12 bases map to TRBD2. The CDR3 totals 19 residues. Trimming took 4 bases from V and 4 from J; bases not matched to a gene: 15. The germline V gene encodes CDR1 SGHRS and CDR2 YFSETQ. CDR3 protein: CASSHRTSGDLDPYNEQFF. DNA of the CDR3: TGCGCCAGCAGCCACCGGACTAGCGGGGACCTCGACCCTTACAATGAGCAGTTCTTC. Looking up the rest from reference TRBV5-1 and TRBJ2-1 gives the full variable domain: KAGVTQTPRYLIKTRGQQVTLSCSPISGHRSVSWYQQTPGQGLQFLFEYFSETQRNKGNFPGRFSGRQFSNSRSEMNVSTLELGDSALYLCASSHRTSGDLDPYNEQFFGPGTRLTVL.

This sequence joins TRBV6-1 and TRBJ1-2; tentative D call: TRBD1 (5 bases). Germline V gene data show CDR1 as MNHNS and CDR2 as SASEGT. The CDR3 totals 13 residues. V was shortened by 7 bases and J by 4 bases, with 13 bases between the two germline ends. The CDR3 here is CASIMAGFYGYTF. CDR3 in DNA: TGTGCCAGCATTATGGCAGGGTTCTATGGCTACACCTTC.

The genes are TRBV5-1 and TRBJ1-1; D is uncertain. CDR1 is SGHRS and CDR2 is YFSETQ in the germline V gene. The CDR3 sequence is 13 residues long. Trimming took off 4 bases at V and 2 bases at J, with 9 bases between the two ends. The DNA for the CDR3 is TGCGCCAGCAGCCAAGGCGGAAACACTGAAGCTTTCTTT. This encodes CASSQGGNTEAFF.

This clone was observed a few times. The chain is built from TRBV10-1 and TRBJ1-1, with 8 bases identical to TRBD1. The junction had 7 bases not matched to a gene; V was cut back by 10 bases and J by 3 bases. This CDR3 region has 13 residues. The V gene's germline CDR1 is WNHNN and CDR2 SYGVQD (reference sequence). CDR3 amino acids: CATQGARDTEAFF. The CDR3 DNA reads TGCGCCACCCAGGGGGCCCGGGACACTGAAGCTTTCTTT.

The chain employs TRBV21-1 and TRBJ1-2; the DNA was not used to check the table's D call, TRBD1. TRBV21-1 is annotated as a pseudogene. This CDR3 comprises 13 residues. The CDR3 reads CASGNTGQGGYTF. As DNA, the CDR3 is TGTGCCAGCGGGAATACCGGACAGGGGGGCTACACCTTC.

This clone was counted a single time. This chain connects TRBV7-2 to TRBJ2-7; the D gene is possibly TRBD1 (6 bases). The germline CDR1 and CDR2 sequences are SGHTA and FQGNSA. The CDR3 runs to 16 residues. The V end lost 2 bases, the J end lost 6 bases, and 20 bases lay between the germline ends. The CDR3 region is CASSLTIGTKATEQYF. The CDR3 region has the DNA TGTGCCAGCAGCTTAACCATCGGGACAAAGGCTACCGAGCAGTACTTC.

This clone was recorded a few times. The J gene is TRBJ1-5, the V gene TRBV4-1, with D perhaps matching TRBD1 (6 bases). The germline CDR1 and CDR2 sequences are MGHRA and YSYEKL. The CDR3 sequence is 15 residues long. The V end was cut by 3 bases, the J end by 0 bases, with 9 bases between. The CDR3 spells CASSQTGLSNQPQHF. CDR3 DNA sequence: TGCGCCAGCAGCCAGACAGGCCTTAGCAATCAGCCCCAGCATTTT.

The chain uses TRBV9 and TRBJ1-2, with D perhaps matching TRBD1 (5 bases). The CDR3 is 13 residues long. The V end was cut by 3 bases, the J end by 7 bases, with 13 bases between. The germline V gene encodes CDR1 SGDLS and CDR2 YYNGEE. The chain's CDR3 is CASSERGGTGYTF. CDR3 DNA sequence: TGTGCCAGCAGCGAGCGGGGGGGGACTGGCTACACCTTC.

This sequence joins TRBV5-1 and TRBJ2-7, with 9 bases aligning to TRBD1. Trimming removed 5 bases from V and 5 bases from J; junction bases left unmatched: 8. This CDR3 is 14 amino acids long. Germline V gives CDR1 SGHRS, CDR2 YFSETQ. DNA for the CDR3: TGCGCCAGCAGACTATGGACAGGGGTGGACGAGCAGTACTTC. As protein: CASRLWTGVDEQYF.

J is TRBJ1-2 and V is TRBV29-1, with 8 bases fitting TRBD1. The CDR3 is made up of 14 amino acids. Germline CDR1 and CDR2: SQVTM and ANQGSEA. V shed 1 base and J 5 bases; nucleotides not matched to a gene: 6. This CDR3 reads CSVEAYGTGYGYTF. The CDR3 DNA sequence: TGCAGCGTTGAAGCATATGGGACAGGTTATGGCTACACCTTC.